Listed here are 24 T cell receptor beta chains from one sample, sequenced in a study of blood T cells in healthy people across ages. Alongside a J-beta primer mix, a sample-barcoded 5' primer served in a second PCR lasting about 7 to 12 cycles. Via MiXCR, TCRdb re-called the 5' RACE reads, giving one row per CDR3 protein. Counted here are about 580,000 distinct CDR3 sequences, 40% to 55% occurring once; the ten biggest clones make up just under 25%. Sequencing was done on a sample of blood. These receptors were taken from an elderly man in good health.

V is TRBV12-3 or TRBV12-4 and J is TRBJ1-5; D may be TRBD1 (5 bases). The CDR3 sequence is 14 residues long. The V end lost 6 bases, the J end lost 4 bases, and 13 bases lay between the germline ends. This CDR3 reads CASRAGTYNQPQHF. CDR3 bases: TGTGCCAGCAGAGCAGGGACCTATAATCAGCCCCAGCATTTT.

Comments on this clonotype: The junction shows a germline mismatch at one end, possibly a read error. The chain employs TRBV6-2 or TRBV6-3 and TRBJ2-7; D is tentatively TRBD1 or TRBD2 (5 bases each). CDR3 length: 20 residues. Germline assignment: CDR1 MNHEY and CDR2 SVGEGT. The CDR3 sequence: CASSYHVGDGQTTNSYGQYF. DNA of the CDR3: TGTGCCAGCAGTTATCATGTTGGGGACGGTCAAACTACAAACTCCTACGGGCAGTACTTC.

The rearrangement uses TRBV7-8 and TRBJ2-5; weak D call: TRBD1 (6 bases). Trimming stripped 5 bases from V and 0 bases from J, with 10 bases between. Germline CDR1 and CDR2: SGHVS and FQNEAQ. This CDR3 comprises 14 residues. The CDR3 loop is CASSQTGYQETQYF. DNA for the CDR3: TGTGCCAGCAGCCAAACAGGGTACCAAGAGACCCAGTACTTC. The complete variable domain, with remaining parts taken from reference TRBV7-8 and TRBJ2-5, reads GAGVSQSPRYKVAKRGQDVALRCDPISGHVSLFWYQQALGQGPEFLTYFQNEAQLDKSGLPSDRFFAERPEGSVSTLKIQRTQQEDSAVYLCASSQTGYQETQYFGPGTRLLVL.

V and J are TRBV20-1 and TRBJ2-7, with a tentative D call TRBD2 (6 bases). There are 15 residues in the CDR3. Trimming pared 0 bases from V and 2 bases from J, leaving 14 bases between. Germline V lookup: CDR1 DFQATT, CDR2 SNEGSKA (reference sequence). The CDR3, as DNA: TGCAGTGCTAGAGAAACGGGGCGGGACCCCTACGAGCAGTACTTC. It codes for CSARETGRDPYEQYF.

V usage is TRBV4-3 and J usage is TRBJ2-2; 8 bases align to TRBD1. CDR1 is LGHNA and CDR2 is YSLEER in the germline V gene. This CDR3 comprises 17 residues. Trimming took 3 bases from V and 6 from J; bases not matched to a gene: 12. CDR3 loop: CASSHGRSGGWAGELFF. In DNA, the CDR3 is TGCGCCAGCAGCCATGGACGGTCAGGGGGCTGGGCCGGGGAGCTGTTTTTT.

The rearrangement joins TRBV6-1 to TRBJ2-6; tentative D call: TRBD2 (6 bases). The CDR3 runs to 18 residues. Germline CDR1 is MNHNS and CDR2 is SASEGT. Trimming stripped 5 bases from V and 0 bases from J, with 17 bases between. CDR3 coding DNA: TGTGCCAGCAGTAGCCGGGCCGGGGGATACTCTGGGGCCAACGTCCTGACTTTC. Amino acids: CASSSRAGGYSGANVLTF.

The chain couples TRBV6-2 or TRBV6-3 to TRBJ2-1; 9 bases match TRBD2. J lost 0 bases, V lost 7 bases, and 7 bases had no gene match. Germline-derived CDR1 and CDR2 are MNHEY and SVGEGT. The CDR3 loop spans 16 amino acids. This CDR3 is CASTETSGSSYNEQFF. The DNA for the CDR3 is TGTGCCAGCACTGAGACTAGCGGAAGCTCCTACAATGAGCAGTTCTTC.

The rearrangement links TRBV29-1 to TRBJ1-2; the D is unclear. V dropped 0 bases and J dropped 4 bases, with 15 bases sitting between them. The CDR3 spans 15 residues. CDR1 is SQVTM and CDR2 is ANQGSEA in the germline V gene. CDR3 amino acids: CSVEDPPFGVYGYTF. For the CDR3, the DNA is TGCAGCGTTGAAGATCCTCCTTTTGGGGTCTATGGCTACACCTTC.

The chain links TRBV6-1 to TRBJ2-5; D not certain. The germline gives CDR1 MNHNS, CDR2 SASEGT. The CDR3 is 13 residues long. The V end was cut by 5 bases, the J end by 0 bases, with 7 bases between. CDR3 sequence reads: CASSQTYQETQYF. The CDR3 coding sequence is TGTGCCAGCAGTCAGACGTACCAAGAGACCCAGTACTTC.

This clonotype appeared a few times. The chain combines TRBV5-1 with TRBJ2-7; the match to TRBD2 covers 7 bases. The germline V gene has CDR1 SGHRS and CDR2 YFSETQ. This CDR3 comprises 16 residues. With V trimmed by 7 bases and J by 3 bases, 16 bases remained unmatched. The CDR3 region is CASGLMMASGVYEQYF. The CDR3 region has the DNA TGCGCCAGCGGGTTGATGATGGCTAGCGGTGTCTACGAGCAGTACTTC.

This sequence joins TRBV20-1 and TRBJ1-1, with TRBD1 matching 7 bases. The CDR3 is 12 amino acids. The J segment lost 1 base and the V segment lost 8 bases, leaving 4 bases of the junction unmatched. Germline V gene lookup returns CDR1 DFQATT and CDR2 SNEGSKA (reference sequence). CDR3 DNA sequence: TGCAGTTCGGGACAGAAGAACACTGAAGCTTTCTTT. Protein sequence: CSSGQKNTEAFF.

This chain connects TRBV5-5 to TRBJ2-3, with D perhaps TRBD2 (6 bases). This CDR3 spans 16 amino acids. The ends were cut back, 5 bases at V and 1 base at J, with 17 bases in the middle. Germline V CDR1 and CDR2: SGHKS, YYEKEE (reference sequence). CDR3 sequence (DNA): TGTGCCAGCAGTCCCGGGACTCCCTCCCGCACAGATACGCAGTATTTT. Translation: CASSPGTPSRTDTQYF.

This clonotype has only one observation. V gene TRBV20-1 combines with J gene TRBJ2-1; 8 bases are shared with TRBD1. Losses at the gene ends were 4 bases for V and 4 bases for J; bases not matched to a gene: 6. The CDR3 is made up of 14 amino acids. Germline loops: CDR1 DFQATT, CDR2 SNEGSKA (reference sequence). CDR3 in amino acids: CSAMGGQEYNEQFF. As DNA, the CDR3 is TGCAGTGCTATGGGGGGACAGGAATACAATGAGCAGTTCTTC.

V gene TRBV2 combines with J gene TRBJ2-1, with 8 bases lining up with TRBD1. The V segment lost 1 base and the J segment 10 bases; nucleotides outside the gene matches: 6. Germline V gene data show CDR1 as SNHLY and CDR2 as FYNNEI. This CDR3 has 14 amino acids. CDR3 bases: TGTGCCAGCAGTGAAGGGACAGGGCTCCGGGAGCAGTTCTTC. It specifies CASSEGTGLREQFF. The full variable domain, rest sourced from reference TRBV2 and TRBJ2-1, is EPEVTQTPSHQVTQMGQEVILRCVPISNHLYFYWYRQILGQKVEFLVSFYNNEISEKSEIFDDQFSVERPDGSNFTLKIRSTKLEDSAMYFCASSEGTGLREQFFGPGTRLTVL.

This chain joins TRBV3-1 and TRBJ1-4; D perhaps matches TRBD1 (6 bases). The CDR3 length is 16 residues. V was shortened by 2 bases and J by 8 bases, with 18 bases between the two germline ends. Germline loops: CDR1 LGHDT, CDR2 YNNKEL (reference sequence). DNA of the CDR3: TGTGCCAGCAGCCAACCTACAGGGCCCGCGGGGGAAAAACTGTTTTTT. Translated, it gives CASSQPTGPAGEKLFF.

The rearrangement uses TRBV20-1 and TRBJ2-7; no reliable D call. This CDR3 contains 14 residues. Trimming cost V 6 bases and J 1 base, with 16 bases left between them. Germline assignment: CDR1 DFQATT and CDR2 SNEGSKA (reference sequence). The CDR3, as DNA: TGCAGTGCGAAGACACAGTTTCCTTCCTACGAGCAGTACTTC. The encoded protein is CSAKTQFPSYEQYF.

This sequence joins TRBV10-3 and TRBJ2-1; no definite D call. V dropped 11 bases and J dropped 9 bases, with 17 bases sitting between them. Germline assignment: CDR1 ENHRY and CDR2 SYGVKD. The CDR3 length is 12 residues. The CDR3 reads CASASGGPEQFF. CDR3 DNA sequence: TGTGCCTCCGCGTCGGGCGGCCCTGAGCAGTTCTTC.

The sample holds a few counts of this clonotype. This sequence joins TRBV7-2 and TRBJ2-5; D may be TRBD1 (7 bases). The CDR3 has 14 residues. V was pared by 2 bases and J by 5 bases, with 12 bases between. In germline, CDR1 is SGHTA, CDR2 FQGNSA. CDR3 bases: TGTGCCAGCAGCTTACAGGGGGGATACGAGACCCAGTACTTC. Its protein product is CASSLQGGYETQYF.

This clonotype has a handful of counts. V gene TRBV28 combines with J gene TRBJ2-7; D is perhaps TRBD1 or TRBD2 (5 bases each). The CDR3 sequence is 14 residues long. V lost 7 bases and J 2 bases, leaving 15 bases between the germline ends. Germline-derived CDR1 and CDR2 are MDHEN and SYDVKM. In DNA form, the CDR3 reads TGTGCCAGCATCGCCCGGGACGCAACCTACGAGCAGTACTTC. Translated, it gives CASIARDATYEQYF.

This clonotype was detected a few times. The V gene is TRBV2, the J gene TRBJ2-1; no firm D call. The CDR3 length is 13 residues. V lost 7 bases and J 2 bases, leaving 9 bases between the germline ends. Germline V lookup: CDR1 SNHLY, CDR2 FYNNEI. The CDR3 sequence is CASTKDTYNEQFF. The DNA of the CDR3 is TGTGCCAGCACTAAGGATACCTACAATGAGCAGTTCTTC.

The J gene is TRBJ2-2, the V gene TRBV2, with D possibly TRBD1 on 5 matching bases. Between the trimmed V and J ends, which lost 6 bases and 1 base, there was a span of 9 bases. The germline gives CDR1 SNHLY, CDR2 FYNNEI. This CDR3 is built from 14 residues. CDR3 DNA: TGTGCCAGCAGATCCGGACAGAACACCGGGGAGCTGTTTTTT. It codes for CASRSGQNTGELFF.

Of note for this clonotype: This could be a read error, since a much larger clone is one nucleotide away. The chain carries TRBV6-2 or TRBV6-3 and TRBJ2-5; possible D gene TRBD2, 6 bases. V was clipped by 2 bases and J by 5 bases, with 9 bases between them. The germline gives CDR1 MNHEY, CDR2 SVGEGT. There are 13 residues in the CDR3. In DNA, the CDR3 is TGTGCCAGCAGTTACGGCGGGATTGAGACCCAGTACTTC. This gives the protein CASSYGGIETQYF.

This chain links TRBV4-1 with TRBJ2-5; D unclear. Germline CDR1 reads MGHRA; CDR2 reads YSYEKL. This CDR3 spans 16 amino acids. Trimming stripped 0 bases from V and 2 bases from J, with 13 bases between. The CDR3 loop is CASSQDLTPRQETQYF. For the CDR3, the DNA is TGCGCCAGCAGCCAAGATCTAACCCCTCGGCAAGAGACCCAGTACTTC.

The V gene is TRBV6-6, the J gene TRBJ2-5, with TRBD2 matching over 8 bases. Judging by the DNA end, TRBJ2-1 fits better; the J call may be wrong. The CDR3 runs 13 residues. The germline V gene has CDR1 MNHNY and CDR2 SVGAGI (reference sequence). CDR3 coding DNA: TGTGCCAGCAGGGGACTAGTCCAAGAGACCCAGTTCTTC. It yields the protein CASRGLVQETQFF.